What follows are 16 T cell receptor beta chains derived from one specimen sequenced in a study of blood T cell repertoires in COVID-19. Using immunoSEQ multiplex PCR, the repertoire was profiled, and TCRdb retains in-frame clones only, with some absent. The table lists 150,000 to 200,000 clones, approximately 83% of them singletons. The specimen was peripheral blood. These receptors were obtained from a woman older than 75 with acute or convalescent COVID-19.

J is TRBJ2-1 and V is TRBV7-9, with 12 nucleotides matching TRBD2. V lost 10 bases to trimming and J lost 1 base; unmatched junction nucleotides: 5. Per the germline V gene, CDR1 is SEHNR and CDR2 is FQNEAQ (reference sequence). This CDR3 comprises 15 residues. The CDR3 sequence: CAIGTSGRSYNEQFF. CDR3 in DNA: TGTGCCATCGGGACTAGCGGGCGTTCCTACAATGAGCAGTTCTTC.

The J gene is TRBJ2-7, the V gene TRBV30; weak D call: TRBD1 (5 bases). CDR3 size: 13 residues. V shed 1 base and J shed 0 bases, with 7 bases lying between them. Germline V gives CDR1 GTSNPN, CDR2 SVGIG (reference sequence). This CDR3 is CAWSEGPSYEQYF. CDR3 nucleotide sequence: TGTGCCTGGAGTGAGGGGCCCTCCTACGAGCAGTACTTC. Full variable domain (missing parts from reference TRBV30 and TRBJ2-7): SQTIHQWPATLVQPVGSPLSLECTVEGTSNPNLYWYRQAAGRGLQLLFYSVGIGQISSEVPQNLSASRPQDRQFILSSKKLLLSDSGFYLCAWSEGPSYEQYFGPGTRLTVT.

The J gene is TRBJ1-2, the V gene TRBV6-6; 10 bases align to TRBD1. This CDR3 comprises 16 residues. From germline, CDR1 is MNHNY and CDR2 SVGAGI (reference sequence). J lost 0 bases, V lost 5 bases, and 6 bases had no gene match. This CDR3 is CASSPSDRGANYGYTF. CDR3 DNA sequence: TGTGCCAGCAGTCCCTCGGACAGGGGGGCTAACTATGGCTACACCTTC.

The V gene is TRBV7-9, the J gene TRBJ1-4, with D perhaps matching TRBD1 (6 bases). This CDR3 contains 15 residues. CDR1 is SEHNR, CDR2 FQNEAQ, per germline (reference sequence). Trimming left V 7 bases short and J 4 bases short, with 16 bases between. The CDR3 coding sequence is TGTGCCAGCATCCCCATCGACAGGAATAATGAAAAACTGTTTTTT. It encodes CASIPIDRNNEKLFF.

This chain joins TRBV15 and TRBJ2-5; 7 nucleotides match TRBD2. There are 16 residues in the CDR3. The germline V gene has CDR1 LNHNV and CDR2 YYDKDF (reference sequence). With V trimmed by 0 bases and J by 5 bases, 9 bases remained unmatched. The CDR3 region has the DNA TGTGCCACCAGCAGAGATCAGGGAGGGTCGGGGGAGACCCAGTACTTC. Protein sequence: CATSRDQGGSGETQYF.

This chain links TRBV4-3 with TRBJ2-3; weak D call: TRBD2 (5 bases). The CDR3 is made up of 16 amino acids. Looked up from germline, CDR1 is LGHNA and CDR2 is YSLEER. Trimming shortened V by 4 bases and J by 6 bases, and 20 bases separated the two germline ends. DNA of the CDR3: TGCGCCAGCAGCCGTAGTCGGGGTGCAGGTTTGGATACGCAGTATTTT. Translated, it gives CASSRSRGAGLDTQYF.

This clone appeared a single time. The chain uses TRBV5-1 and TRBJ2-4, with D unresolved. Germline-derived CDR1 and CDR2 are SGHRS and YFSETQ. The CDR3 has 17 residues. V was shortened by 4 bases and J by 0 bases, with 17 bases between the two germline ends. CDR3 coding DNA: TGCGCCAGCAGCCCGGCACAGAACGAACTAGCCAAAAACATTCAGTACTTC. This codes for CASSPAQNELAKNIQYF.

This clone was observed a single time. CDR3 in DNA: TGTGCCAGCAGCCGGCACGCCGGACAGGGAATCTATGGCTACACCTTC. It codes for CASSRHAGQGIYGYTF. The chain uses TRBV3-1 (or the pseudogene TRBV3-2) and TRBJ1-2, with 8 bases that match TRBD1. V lost 4 bases to trimming and J lost 4 bases; unmatched junction nucleotides: 11. Germline CDR1 reads LGHDT; CDR2 reads YNNKEL (reference sequence). This CDR3 comprises 16 residues.

The V call is TRBV6-6, the J call TRBJ1-1; the match to TRBD1 covers 9 bases. Trimming at V came to 2 bases and at J to 4 bases, leaving 2 bases not matched to a gene. The CDR3 sequence is 14 residues long. From germline, CDR1 is MNHNY and CDR2 SVGAGI (reference sequence). As DNA, the CDR3 is TGTGCCAGCAGTTACGGGGACAGGGCCACTGAAGCTTTCTTT. Translated: CASSYGDRATEAFF.

This clone appeared a single time. The V gene is TRBV6-6, the J gene TRBJ1-2; 10 bases line up with TRBD1. The V and J ends lost 5 bases and 4 bases, in that order; junction bases with no gene match: 7. CDR1 MNHNY and CDR2 SVGAGI come from the germline V gene (reference sequence). The CDR3 contains 15 residues. The CDR3 nucleotides read TGTGCCAGCAGTCGGGACAGGGGTTCCCTCTATGGCTACACCTTC. This codes for CASSRDRGSLYGYTF.

The CDR3 DNA follows: TGTGCCCGCGCCGAGCAGGGGCAAGGGGCTCAAAGACAGCCCCAGCATTTT. Protein sequence: CARAEQGQGAQRQPQHF. V usage is TRBV19 and J usage is TRBJ1-5; a possible D gene is TRBD1 (6 bases). V was trimmed by 11 bases and J by 7 bases, leaving 30 bases between them. The CDR3 has 17 amino acids. Germline CDR1 reads LNHDA; CDR2 reads SQIVND (reference sequence).

The J gene is TRBJ2-5, the V gene TRBV4-1; 8 bases fit TRBD2. The CDR3 contains 16 residues. The junction had 9 bases not matched to a gene; V was cut back by 1 base and J by 5 bases. The germline CDR1 and CDR2 sequences are MGHRA and YSYEKL. CDR3 loop: CASSQGSGGRLETQYF. The CDR3 region has the DNA TGCGCCAGCAGCCAAGGATCGGGCGGGAGGTTGGAGACCCAGTACTTC.

The rearrangement uses TRBV9 and TRBJ1-3; no firm D call. Looked up from germline, CDR1 is SGDLS and CDR2 is YYNGEE. The CDR3 length is 17 residues. The germline V and J ends were trimmed by 0 bases and 0 bases, with 13 bases remaining between them. Written as DNA, the CDR3 is TGTGCCAGCAGCGTAGATCCTGGACTGAACTCTGGAAACACCATATATTTT. As protein: CASSVDPGLNSGNTIYF.

This clone was found a few times. The V and J genes are TRBV28 and TRBJ1-2; tentatively, D is TRBD1 (5 bases). The germline V gene encodes CDR1 MDHEN and CDR2 SYDVKM. V lost 10 bases and J 8 bases, leaving 14 bases between the germline ends. This CDR3 contains 11 residues. CDR3 loop: CANRRAGGYTF. CDR3 bases: TGTGCCAACCGCAGGGCAGGGGGCTACACCTTC.

J is TRBJ1-2 and V is TRBV6-6, with 9 bases aligning to TRBD1. With V trimmed by 0 bases and J by 3 bases, 5 bases remained unmatched. The CDR3 covers 16 residues. Germline CDR1 is MNHNY and CDR2 is SVGAGI (reference sequence). The CDR3 DNA follows: TGTGCCAGCAGTTACTCGAGGGACAGGGTGGACTATGGCTACACCTTC. Protein product: CASSYSRDRVDYGYTF.

The V gene is TRBV19, the J gene TRBJ2-1; 11 bases align to TRBD2. V dropped 5 bases and J dropped 4; count of bases not matched to a gene: 4. Germline CDR1 and CDR2: LNHDA and SQIVND (reference sequence). CDR3 length: 15 amino acids. The CDR3 DNA is TGTGCCAGTAGTGTTACTAGCGGGGGTTACAATGAGCAGTTCTTC. This codes for CASSVTSGGYNEQFF.